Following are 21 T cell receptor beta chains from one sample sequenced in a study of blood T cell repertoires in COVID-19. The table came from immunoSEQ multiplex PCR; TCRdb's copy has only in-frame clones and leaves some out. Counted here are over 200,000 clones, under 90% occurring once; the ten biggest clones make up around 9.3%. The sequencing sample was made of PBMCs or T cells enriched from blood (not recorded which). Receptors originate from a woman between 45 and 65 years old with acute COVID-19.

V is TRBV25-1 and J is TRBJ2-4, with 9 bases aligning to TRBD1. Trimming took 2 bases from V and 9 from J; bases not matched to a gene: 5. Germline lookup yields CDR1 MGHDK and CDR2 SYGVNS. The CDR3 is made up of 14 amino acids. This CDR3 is CASSELDRGGIQYF. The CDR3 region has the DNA TGTGCCAGCAGTGAACTGGACAGGGGTGGCATTCAGTACTTC. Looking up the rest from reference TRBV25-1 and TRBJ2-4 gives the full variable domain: EADIYQTPRYLVIGTGKKITLECSQTMGHDKMYWYQQDPGMELHLIHYSYGVNSTEKGDLSSESTVSRIRTEHFPLTLESARPSHTSQYLCASSELDRGGIQYFGAGTRLSVL.

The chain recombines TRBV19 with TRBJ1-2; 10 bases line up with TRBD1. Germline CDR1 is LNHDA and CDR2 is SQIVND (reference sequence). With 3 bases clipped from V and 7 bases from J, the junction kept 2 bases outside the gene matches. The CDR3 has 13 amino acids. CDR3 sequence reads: CASSIGQGVGYTF. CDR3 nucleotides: TGTGCCAGTAGTATCGGACAGGGGGTTGGCTACACCTTC. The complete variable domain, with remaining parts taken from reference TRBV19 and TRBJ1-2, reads DGGITQSPKYLFRKEGQNVTLSCEQNLNHDAMYWYRQDPGQGLRLIYYSQIVNDFQKGDIAEGYSVSREKKESFPLTVTSAQKNPTAFYLCASSIGQGVGYTFGSGTRLTVV.

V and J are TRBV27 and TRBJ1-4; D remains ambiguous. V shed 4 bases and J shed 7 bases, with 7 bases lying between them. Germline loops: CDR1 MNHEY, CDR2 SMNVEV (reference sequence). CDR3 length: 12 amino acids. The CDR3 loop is CASSSRFEKLFF. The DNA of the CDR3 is TGTGCCAGCAGTTCGAGGTTTGAAAAACTGTTTTTT.

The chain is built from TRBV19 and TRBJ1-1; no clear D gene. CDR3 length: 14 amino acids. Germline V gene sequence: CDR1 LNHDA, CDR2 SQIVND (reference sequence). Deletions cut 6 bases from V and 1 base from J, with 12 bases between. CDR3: CASRSFAPNTEAFF. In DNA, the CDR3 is TGTGCCAGTAGGAGCTTCGCCCCGAACACTGAAGCTTTCTTT.

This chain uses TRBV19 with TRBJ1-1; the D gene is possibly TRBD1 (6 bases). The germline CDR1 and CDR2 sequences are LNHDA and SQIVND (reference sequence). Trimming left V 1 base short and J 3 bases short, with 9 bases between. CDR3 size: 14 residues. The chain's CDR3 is CASSIVSGDTEAFF. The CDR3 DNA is TGTGCCAGTAGTATAGTATCAGGGGACACTGAAGCTTTCTTT.

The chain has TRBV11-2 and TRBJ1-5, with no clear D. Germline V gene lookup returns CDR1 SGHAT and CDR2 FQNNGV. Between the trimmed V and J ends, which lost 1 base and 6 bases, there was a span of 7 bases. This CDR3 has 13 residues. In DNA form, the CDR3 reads TGTGCCAGCAGCTTAGCCCCTACTCAGCCCCAGCATTTT. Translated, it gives CASSLAPTQPQHF.

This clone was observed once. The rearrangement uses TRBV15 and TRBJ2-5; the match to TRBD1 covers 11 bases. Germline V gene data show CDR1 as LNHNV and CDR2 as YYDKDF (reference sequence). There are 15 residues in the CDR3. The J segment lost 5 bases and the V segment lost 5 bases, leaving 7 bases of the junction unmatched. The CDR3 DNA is TGTGCCACCAGCGGGAGGGACAGGGGGTCCGAGACCCAGTACTTC. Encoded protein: CATSGRDRGSETQYF.

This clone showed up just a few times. The CDR3 spells CASSYWGDYGYTF. CDR3 nucleotides: TGTGCCAGCAGTTACTGGGGAGACTATGGCTACACCTTC. The chain carries TRBV6-5 and TRBJ1-2; no clear D gene. Germline CDR1 and CDR2: MNHEY and SVGAGI. CDR3 length: 13 residues. V dropped 1 base and J dropped 3 bases, with 6 bases sitting between them.

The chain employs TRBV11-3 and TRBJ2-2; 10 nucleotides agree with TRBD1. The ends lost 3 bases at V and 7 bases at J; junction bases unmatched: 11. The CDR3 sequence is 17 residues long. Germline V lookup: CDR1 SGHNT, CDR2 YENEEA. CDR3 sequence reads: CASSLDQDRGRGGELFF. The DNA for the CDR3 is TGTGCCAGCAGCTTGGACCAAGACAGGGGGCGCGGCGGGGAGCTGTTTTTT.

The CDR3 spells CASKSQGQGTFF. The CDR3 DNA sequence: TGTGCCAGCAAGAGCCAAGGACAGGGGACTTTCTTT. V usage is TRBV6-5 and J usage is TRBJ1-1; TRBD1 aligns across 9 bases. After removal of 7 bases from V and 12 bases from J, the junction contained 9 bases not matched to a gene. CDR1 is MNHEY and CDR2 is SVGAGI in the germline V gene. This CDR3 region has 12 residues.

This CDR3 reads CAISESQNTGELFF. The CDR3 nucleotides are TGTGCCATCAGTGAGTCACAGAACACCGGGGAGCTGTTTTTT. V is TRBV10-3 and J is TRBJ2-2; D is ambiguous. V lost 0 bases, J lost 1 base, and 3 bases lay in between. Looked up from germline, CDR1 is ENHRY and CDR2 is SYGVKD. The CDR3 is made up of 14 amino acids.

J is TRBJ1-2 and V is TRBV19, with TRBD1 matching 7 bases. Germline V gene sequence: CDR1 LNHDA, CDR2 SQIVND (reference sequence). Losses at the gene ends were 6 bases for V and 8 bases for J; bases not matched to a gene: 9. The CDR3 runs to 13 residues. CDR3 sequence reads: CASRHSGTVGYTF. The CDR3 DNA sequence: TGTGCCAGTAGACACTCCGGGACAGTAGGCTACACCTTC.

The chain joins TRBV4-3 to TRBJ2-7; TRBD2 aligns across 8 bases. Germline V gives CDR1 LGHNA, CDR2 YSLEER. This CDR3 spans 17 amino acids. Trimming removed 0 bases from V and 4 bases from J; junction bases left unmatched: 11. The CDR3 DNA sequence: TGCGCCAGCAGCCAAGATCTGGGAGCGGGAGTTTCTTACGAGCAGTACTTC. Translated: CASSQDLGAGVSYEQYF.

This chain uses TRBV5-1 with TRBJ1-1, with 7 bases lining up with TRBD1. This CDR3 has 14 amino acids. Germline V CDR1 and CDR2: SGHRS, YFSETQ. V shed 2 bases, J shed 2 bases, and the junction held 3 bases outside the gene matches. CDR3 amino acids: CASSFDRDNTEAFF. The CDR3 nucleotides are TGCGCCAGCAGCTTTGACAGGGACAACACTGAAGCTTTCTTT. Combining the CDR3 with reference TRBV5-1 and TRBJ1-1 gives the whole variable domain KAGVTQTPRYLIKTRGQQVTLSCSPISGHRSVSWYQQTPGQGLQFLFEYFSETQRNKGNFPGRFSGRQFSNSRSEMNVSTLELGDSALYLCASSFDRDNTEAFFGQGTRLTVV.

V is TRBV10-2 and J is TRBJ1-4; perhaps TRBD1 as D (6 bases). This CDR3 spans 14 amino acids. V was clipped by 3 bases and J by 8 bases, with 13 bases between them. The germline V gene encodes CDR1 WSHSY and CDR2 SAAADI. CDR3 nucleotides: TGCGCCAGCAGTGAATGGGGGCAGGGGGAAAAACTGTTTTTT. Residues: CASSEWGQGEKLFF.

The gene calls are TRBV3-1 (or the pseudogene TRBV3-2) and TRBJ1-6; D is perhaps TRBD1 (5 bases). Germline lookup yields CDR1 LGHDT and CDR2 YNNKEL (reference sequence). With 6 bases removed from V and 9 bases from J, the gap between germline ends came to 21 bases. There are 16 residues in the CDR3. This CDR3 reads CASSPRGGSMGSPLHF. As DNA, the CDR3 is TGTGCCAGCAGTCCCCGGGGGGGGTCAATGGGTTCACCCCTCCACTTT.

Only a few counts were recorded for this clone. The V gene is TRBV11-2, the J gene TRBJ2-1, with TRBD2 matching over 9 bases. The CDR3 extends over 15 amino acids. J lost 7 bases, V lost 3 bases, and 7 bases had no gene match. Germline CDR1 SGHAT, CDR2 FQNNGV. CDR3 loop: CASSLTSGSPNEQFF. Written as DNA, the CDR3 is TGTGCCAGCAGCTTGACTAGCGGTTCGCCGAATGAGCAGTTCTTC.

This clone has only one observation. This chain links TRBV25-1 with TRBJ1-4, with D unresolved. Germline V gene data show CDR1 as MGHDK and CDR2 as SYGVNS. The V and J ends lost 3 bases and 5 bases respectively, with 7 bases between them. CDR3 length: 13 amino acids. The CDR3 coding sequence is TGTGCCAGCAGTGACTACAGCAATGAAAAACTGTTTTTT. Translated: CASSDYSNEKLFF.

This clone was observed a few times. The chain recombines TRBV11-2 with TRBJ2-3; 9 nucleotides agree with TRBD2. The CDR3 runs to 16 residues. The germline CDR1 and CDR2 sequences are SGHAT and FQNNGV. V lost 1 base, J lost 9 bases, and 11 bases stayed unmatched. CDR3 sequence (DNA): TGTGCCAGCAGCTTAGTCGGTCAGCGGGAGGTCTCGACGCAGTATTTT. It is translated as CASSLVGQREVSTQYF.

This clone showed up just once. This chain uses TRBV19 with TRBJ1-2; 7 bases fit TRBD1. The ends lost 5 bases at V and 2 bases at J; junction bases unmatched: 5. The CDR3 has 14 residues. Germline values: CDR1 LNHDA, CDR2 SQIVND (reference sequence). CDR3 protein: CASSVTGLNYGYTF. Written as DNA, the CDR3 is TGTGCCAGTAGTGTGACAGGGTTGAACTATGGCTACACCTTC.

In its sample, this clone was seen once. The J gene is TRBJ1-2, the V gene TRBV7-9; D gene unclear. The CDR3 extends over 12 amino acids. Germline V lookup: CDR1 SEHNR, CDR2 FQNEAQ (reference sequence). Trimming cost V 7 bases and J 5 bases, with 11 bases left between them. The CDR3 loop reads CASTRLSYGYTF. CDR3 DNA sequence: TGTGCCAGCACCCGCCTTAGTTATGGCTACACCTTC.